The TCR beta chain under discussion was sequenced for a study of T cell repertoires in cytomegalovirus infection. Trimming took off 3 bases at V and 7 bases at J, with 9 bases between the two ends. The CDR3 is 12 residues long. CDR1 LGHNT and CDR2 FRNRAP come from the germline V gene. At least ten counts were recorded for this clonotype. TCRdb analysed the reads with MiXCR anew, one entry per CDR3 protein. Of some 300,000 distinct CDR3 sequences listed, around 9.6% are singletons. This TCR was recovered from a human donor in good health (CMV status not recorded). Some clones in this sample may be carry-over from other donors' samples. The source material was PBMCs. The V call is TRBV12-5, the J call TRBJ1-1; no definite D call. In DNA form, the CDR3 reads TGTGCTAGTGGTTTCGGCGGAATTGAAGCTTTCTTT. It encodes CASGFGGIEAFF.